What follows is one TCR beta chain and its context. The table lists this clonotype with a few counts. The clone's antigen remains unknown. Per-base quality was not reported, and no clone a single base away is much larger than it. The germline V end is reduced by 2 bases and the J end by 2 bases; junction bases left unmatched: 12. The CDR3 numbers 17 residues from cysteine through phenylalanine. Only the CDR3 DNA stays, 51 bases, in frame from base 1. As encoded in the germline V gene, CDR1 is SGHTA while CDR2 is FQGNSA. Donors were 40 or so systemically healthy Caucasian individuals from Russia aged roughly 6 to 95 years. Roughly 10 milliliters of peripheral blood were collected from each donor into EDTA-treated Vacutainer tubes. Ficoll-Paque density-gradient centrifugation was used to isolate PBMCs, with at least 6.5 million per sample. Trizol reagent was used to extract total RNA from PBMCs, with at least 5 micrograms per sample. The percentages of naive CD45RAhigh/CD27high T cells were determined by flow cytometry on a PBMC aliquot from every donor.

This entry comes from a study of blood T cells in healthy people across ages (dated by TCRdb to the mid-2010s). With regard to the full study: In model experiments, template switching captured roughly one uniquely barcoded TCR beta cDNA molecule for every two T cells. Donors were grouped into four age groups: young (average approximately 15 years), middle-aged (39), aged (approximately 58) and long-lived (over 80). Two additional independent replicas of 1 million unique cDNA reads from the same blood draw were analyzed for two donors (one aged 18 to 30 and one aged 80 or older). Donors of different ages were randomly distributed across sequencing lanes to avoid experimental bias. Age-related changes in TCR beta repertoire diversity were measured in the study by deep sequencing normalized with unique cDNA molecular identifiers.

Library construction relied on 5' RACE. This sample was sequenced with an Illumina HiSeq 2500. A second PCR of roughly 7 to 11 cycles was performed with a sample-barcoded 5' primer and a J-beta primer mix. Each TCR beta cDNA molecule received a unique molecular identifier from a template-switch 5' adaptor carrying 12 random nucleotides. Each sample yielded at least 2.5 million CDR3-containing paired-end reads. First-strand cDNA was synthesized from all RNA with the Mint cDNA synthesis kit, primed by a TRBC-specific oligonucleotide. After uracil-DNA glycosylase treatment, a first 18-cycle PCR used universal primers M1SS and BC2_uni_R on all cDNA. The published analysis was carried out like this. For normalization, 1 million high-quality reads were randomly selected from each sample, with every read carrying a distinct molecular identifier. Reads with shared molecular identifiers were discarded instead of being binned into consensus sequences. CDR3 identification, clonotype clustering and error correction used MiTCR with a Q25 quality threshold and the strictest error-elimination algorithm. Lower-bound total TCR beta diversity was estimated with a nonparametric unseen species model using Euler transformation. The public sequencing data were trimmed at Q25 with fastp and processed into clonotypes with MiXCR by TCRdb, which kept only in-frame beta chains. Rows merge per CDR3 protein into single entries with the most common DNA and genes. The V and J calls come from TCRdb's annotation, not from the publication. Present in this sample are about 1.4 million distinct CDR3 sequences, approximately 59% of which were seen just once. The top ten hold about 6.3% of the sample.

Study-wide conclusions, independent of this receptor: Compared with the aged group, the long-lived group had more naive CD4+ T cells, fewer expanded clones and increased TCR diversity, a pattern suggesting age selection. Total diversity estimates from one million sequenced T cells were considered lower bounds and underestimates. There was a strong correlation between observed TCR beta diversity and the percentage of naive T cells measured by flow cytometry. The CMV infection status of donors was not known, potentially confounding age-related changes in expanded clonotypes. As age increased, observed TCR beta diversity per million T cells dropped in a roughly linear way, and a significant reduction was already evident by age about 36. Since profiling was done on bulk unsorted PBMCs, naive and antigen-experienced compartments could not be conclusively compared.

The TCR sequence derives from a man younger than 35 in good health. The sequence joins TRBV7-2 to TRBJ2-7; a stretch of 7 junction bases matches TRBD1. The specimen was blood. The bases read TGTGCCAGCAGCTTAAACAGGGGACGGGACCCCACCTACGAGCAGTACTTC. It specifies CASSLNRGRDPTYEQYF.